This TCR beta chain derives from a study of PD-1 blockade in classical Hodgkin lymphoma. The CDR3 totals 16 residues. Trimming took off 0 bases at V and 2 bases at J, with 14 bases between the two ends. The V gene's germline CDR1 is SGHTA and CDR2 FQGNSA. Study-wide results and caveats: Complete responders started with a diversity level that resembled newly diagnosed patients at baseline. Individuals initiating nivolumab under 1 year after ASCT were excluded. CD4+ TCR diversity rose significantly by C4D1, and CD8+ TCR diversity did not.

Measured with immunoSEQ multiplex PCR; TCRdb has only the in-frame clones, and not every one. The top ten hold 2.8% of the sample, which has about 43,000 clones, about 65% seen once. Each patient's relapse followed autologous stem cell transplantation, and brentuximab vedotin exposure varied. Comments on this clone: Its specificity is not known.

The sequence was collected from a human donor with classical Hodgkin lymphoma. The sequenced sample was peripheral blood mononuclear cells (PBMCs), obtained before the second cycle of nivolumab. The rearrangement uses TRBV7-2 and TRBJ2-7; D might be TRBD2 (7 bases). CDR3 sequence reads: CASSLAGGPWTYEQYF. CDR3 DNA sequence: TGTGCCAGCAGCTTAGCGGGGGGGCCCTGGACCTACGAGCAGTACTTC.